This TCR beta chain was retrieved from a study of blood T cell repertoires in COVID-19. Study context: Specimens from acute and convalescent COVID-19 originated in the United States, Italy and Spain.

Original handling: From reference gene primer amplification, estimates of nucleated cell counts were derived. Sequenced by immunoSEQ multiplex PCR; TCRdb stores in-frame clones only, minus some. D and trimming were read from the DNA, whereas the V and J calls and clone size are those reported in that table. The table lists almost 7,000 clones, approximately 91% of them singletons. Germline CDR1 is SQVTM and CDR2 is ANQGSEA. J was trimmed by 3 bases and V by 2 bases; bases with no gene match: 10. The CDR3 totals 16 residues. The sample was peripheral blood. The V call is TRBV29-1, the J call TRBJ1-1, with 9 bases identical to TRBD1. This receptor was taken from a human donor in a cohort sampled during active COVID-19. The CDR3 region has the DNA TGCAGCGTTGAAATACCGGGACAGGGAAGAGACACTGAAGCTTTCTTT. Amino acids: CSVEIPGQGRDTEAFF.